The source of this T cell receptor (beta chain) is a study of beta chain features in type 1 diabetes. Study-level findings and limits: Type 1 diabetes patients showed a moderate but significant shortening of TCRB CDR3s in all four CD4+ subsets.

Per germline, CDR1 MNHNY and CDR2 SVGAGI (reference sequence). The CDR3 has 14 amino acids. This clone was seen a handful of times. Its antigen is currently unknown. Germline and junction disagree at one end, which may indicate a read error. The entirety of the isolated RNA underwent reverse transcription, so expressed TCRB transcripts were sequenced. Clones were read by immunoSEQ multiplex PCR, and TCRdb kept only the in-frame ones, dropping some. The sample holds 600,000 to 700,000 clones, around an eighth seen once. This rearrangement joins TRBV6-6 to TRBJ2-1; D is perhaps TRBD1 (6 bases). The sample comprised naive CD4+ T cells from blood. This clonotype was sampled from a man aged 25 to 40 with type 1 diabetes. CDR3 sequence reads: CAISESNRVNEQFF. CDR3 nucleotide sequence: TGTGCCATCAGTGAGTCGAACAGGGTAAATGAGCAGTTCTTC.